This passage covers 9 T cell receptor beta chains from one sample sequenced in a study of cytomegalovirus exposure and HLA in healthy donors. The protocol was immunoSEQ multiplex PCR, while the TCRdb copy is restricted to in-frame clones and leaves out a portion. The data hold 82,000 or so clones, with 85% to 95% observed a single time. Sequenced: PBMCs. These receptors came from a woman aged 18-29 years in good health and CMV-seronegative.

This sequence joins TRBV30 and TRBJ2-5; 14 positions agree with TRBD2. J was trimmed by 5 bases and V by 0 bases; bases with no gene match: 8. This CDR3 has 17 residues. Germline assignment: CDR1 GTSNPN and CDR2 SVGIG (reference sequence). DNA for the CDR3: TGTGCCTGGAGTGTAGGGACTAGCGGGGGAGGGGTGGAGACCCAGTACTTC. Translation gives CAWSVGTSGGGVETQYF.

The chain links TRBV27 to TRBJ1-1; 10 positions match TRBD1. CDR3 size: 14 residues. In germline, CDR1 is MNHEY, CDR2 SMNVEV (reference sequence). V gave up 7 bases and J gave up 4 bases; unmatched junction bases: 6. CDR3 residues: CASTRQGATTEAFF. CDR3 DNA sequence: TGTGCCAGCACGCGACAGGGGGCGACCACTGAAGCTTTCTTT.

Of note for this clone: One end of the junction varies from germline; a read error may be responsible. The V gene is TRBV19, the J gene TRBJ1-2, with no clear D. Per the germline V gene, CDR1 is LNHDA and CDR2 is SQIVND (reference sequence). This CDR3 spans 13 amino acids. The CDR3 reads CASSFSNSYGHTF. For the CDR3, the DNA is TGTGCCAGTAGTTTCAGTAATAGCTATGGCCACACCTTC.

The rearrangement uses TRBV4-1 and TRBJ1-2, with 7 bases fitting TRBD1. The germline V gene encodes CDR1 MGHRA and CDR2 YSYEKL. Trimming removed 4 bases from V and 1 base from J; junction bases left unmatched: 3. The CDR3 has 14 residues. CDR3 sequence: CASSLDRDNYGYTF. CDR3 bases: TGCGCCAGCAGCCTCGACAGGGATAACTATGGCTACACCTTC.

The genes are TRBV9 and TRBJ2-3; TRBD2 might be the D (7 bases). V dropped 0 bases and J dropped 2 bases, with 13 bases sitting between them. Germline V gene sequence: CDR1 SGDLS, CDR2 YYNGEE. The CDR3 consists of 16 residues. The CDR3 sequence: CASSVEGGGYTDTQYF. Written as DNA, the CDR3 is TGTGCCAGCAGCGTAGAGGGGGGGGGATACACAGATACGCAGTATTTT.

The chain links TRBV11-2 to TRBJ2-5; 12 positions match TRBD2. This CDR3 is built from 16 residues. CDR1 and CDR2 from the germline V gene are SGHAT and FQNNGV. With V trimmed by 5 bases and J by 4 bases, 8 bases remained unmatched. CDR3 DNA: TGTGCCAGCAGCCCCAGACTAGCGGGAGCGTCAGAGACCCAGTACTTC. Its protein product is CASSPRLAGASETQYF.

A remark on this clone: The CDR3 carries no conserved terminal phenylalanine or tryptophan, so it likely arises from a read error. The DNA is left out, because the CDR3 cannot be placed on it with certainty; the CDR3 is given as TCRdb lists it. The V gene is TRBV2, the J gene TRBJ2-7; TRBD1, the table's D call, was not compared with the DNA. Looked up from germline, CDR1 is SNHLY and CDR2 is FYNNEI. The CDR3 spans 15 amino acids, including both terminal residues. CDR3 in amino acids: CASSEATWTALVRAL.

V gene TRBV6-6 combines with J gene TRBJ2-7; TRBD1 aligns across 7 bases. CDR3 size: 14 residues. Trimming took 2 bases from V and 3 from J; bases not matched to a gene: 4. Germline CDR1 is MNHNY and CDR2 is SVGAGI (reference sequence). DNA of the CDR3: TGTGCCAGCAGTTACGCACAGGGGAACTACGAGCAGTACTTC. Its translation is CASSYAQGNYEQYF.

The V gene is TRBV9, the J gene TRBJ2-3; D possibly corresponds to TRBD2 (7 bases). The CDR3 length is 16 residues. V lost 0 bases and J lost 5, with 16 bases in between. CDR1 SGDLS and CDR2 YYNGEE come from the germline V gene. CDR3: CASSVDWGAGEDTQYF. The CDR3 DNA reads TGTGCCAGCAGCGTAGATTGGGGGGCGGGAGAAGATACGCAGTATTTT.